What follows are 27 T cell receptor beta chains derived from one specimen sequenced in a study of T cell repertoires in cytomegalovirus infection (dated by TCRdb to 2018 to 2020). The sample's treatment or condition label is to be understood as: in vitro stimulation with specific CMV peptide epitopes to enrich CMV-specific T cells. Which antigens these TCRs recognize remains unknown. The sequencer listed for this sample is Illumina HiSeq 1500. The raw public data were reprocessed by TCRdb itself: fastp quality trimming at Q25, MiXCR clonotype calling, in-frame beta chains only. Entries that share a CDR3 protein sequence are merged under the most common genes and DNA. In all, the sample holds around 310,000 distinct CDR3 sequences, and about 29% of those were seen once. The top ten clonotypes cover 20% of the sample. The source was cultured PBMCs, collected from culture after CMV antigen stimulation. These receptors were collected from a human donor in good health (CMV status not recorded). Some clones in this sample may be carry-over from other donors' samples.

The V gene is TRBV11-2, the J gene TRBJ2-7; D is possibly TRBD2 (6 bases). V was cut by 6 bases and J by 3 bases, with 27 bases left in between. This CDR3 spans 18 amino acids. Germline CDR1 SGHAT, CDR2 FQNNGV. DNA for the CDR3: TGTGCCAGCAGGCCCCGGGACGGGAACTGGCGGGGAGGCTACGAGCAGTACTTC. Its protein is CASRPRDGNWRGGYEQYF.

In its sample, this clonotype was seen many times. The rearrangement uses TRBV7-6 and TRBJ2-7; 8 positions agree with TRBD2. The CDR3 is made up of 18 amino acids. V shed 3 bases and J 2 bases; nucleotides not matched to a gene: 15. Germline CDR1 and CDR2: SGHVS and FNYEAQ. Here the CDR3 DNA reads TGTGCCAGCAGCTTCGGAACTAGCGGACACTTATTAACCTACGAGCAGTACTTC. It yields the protein CASSFGTSGHLLTYEQYF.

This sequence joins TRBV3-1 and TRBJ2-7; D is possibly TRBD2 (5 bases). CDR1 and CDR2 from the germline V gene are LGHDT and YNNKEL (reference sequence). There are 13 residues in the CDR3. Trimming removed 8 bases from V and 1 base from J, with 12 bases in between. In DNA, the CDR3 is TGTGCCAGCCTTGCGGGCGGTTCCTACGAGCAGTACTTC. Residues: CASLAGGSYEQYF.

The genes are TRBV20-1 and TRBJ2-1, with D tentatively TRBD2 (6 bases). The V end lost 2 bases, the J end lost 5 bases, and 16 bases lay between the germline ends. The CDR3 has 15 amino acids. The germline V gene has CDR1 DFQATT and CDR2 SNEGSKA (reference sequence). The CDR3 region has the DNA TGCAGTGCTAGAACCCGGGACTTCACAGACAATGAGCAGTTCTTC. This gives the protein CSARTRDFTDNEQFF.

The chain recombines TRBV7-9 with TRBJ2-1; unclear D gene. V gave up 3 bases and J gave up 9 bases, with 9 bases separating them. Germline assignment: CDR1 SEHNR and CDR2 FQNEAQ (reference sequence). The CDR3 covers 12 residues. CDR3 amino acids: CASSFGQAEQFF. The CDR3, as DNA: TGTGCCAGCAGCTTTGGGCAGGCTGAGCAGTTCTTC.

The gene calls are TRBV4-1 and TRBJ2-7, with D possibly TRBD2 on 7 matching bases. CDR3 length equals 15 residues. Germline lookup yields CDR1 MGHRA and CDR2 YSYEKL. V was pared by 5 bases and J by 6 bases, with 20 bases between. CDR3 sequence reads: CASSSRQAGVTEQYF. The CDR3 nucleotides read TGCGCCAGCAGCTCACGACAGGCGGGGGTTACCGAGCAGTACTTC.

The CDR3 DNA is TGTGCCAGCAGCTTAAACAGGGGCGATCAGCCCCAGCATTTT. This codes for CASSLNRGDQPQHF. J is TRBJ1-5 and V is TRBV7-6, with 7 positions matching TRBD1. CDR3 length: 14 amino acids. Germline values: CDR1 SGHVS, CDR2 FNYEAQ. V dropped 2 bases and J dropped 5; count of bases not matched to a gene: 3.

The sample holds a few counts of this clonotype. The chain has TRBV6-1 and TRBJ2-7; D possibly corresponds to TRBD1 (6 bases). Germline loops: CDR1 MNHNS, CDR2 SASEGT. V gave up 11 bases and J gave up 2 bases, with 13 bases separating them. The CDR3 sequence is 12 residues long. The CDR3 loop reads CAAQGPTYEQYF. Here the CDR3 DNA reads TGTGCCGCACAGGGTCCAACCTACGAGCAGTACTTC.

V usage is TRBV24-1 and J usage is TRBJ2-3; D might be TRBD1 (5 bases). In germline, CDR1 is KGHDR, CDR2 SFDVKD. Trimming left V 4 bases short and J 4 bases short, with 14 bases between. The CDR3 covers 15 residues. Here the CDR3 DNA reads TGTGCCACCAGTGACCCTCGGACAAGTCCAGATACGCAGTATTTT. It codes for CATSDPRTSPDTQYF.

This clonotype was seen only a few times. The rearrangement links TRBV6-1 to TRBJ1-1; tentative D call: TRBD1 (5 bases). The CDR3 is 14 residues long. V was cut by 3 bases and J by 6 bases, with 14 bases left in between. The germline V gene has CDR1 MNHNS and CDR2 SASEGT. The CDR3 region is CASSEWGREPEAFF. CDR3 DNA sequence: TGTGCCAGCAGTGAGTGGGGCAGGGAGCCTGAAGCTTTCTTT.

The chain recombines TRBV10-3 with TRBJ2-7; D possibly uses TRBD1 or TRBD2 (5 bases each). Germline CDR1 reads ENHRY; CDR2 reads SYGVKD. The CDR3 consists of 15 residues. The ends were cut back, 4 bases at V and 0 bases at J, with 13 bases in the middle. The CDR3 is CAISGSGSSSYEQYF. The CDR3 DNA reads as TGTGCCATCAGTGGCTCAGGGAGCAGCTCCTACGAGCAGTACTTC.

Regarding this clonotype: A junction boundary mismatches the germline segment, possibly from a read error. J is TRBJ1-4 and V is TRBV4-1, with no clear D. The CDR3 contains 18 residues. Per the germline V gene, CDR1 is MGHRA and CDR2 is YSYEKL. CDR3 protein: CASSQDPGPGSANEKLFF. DNA of the CDR3: TGTGCCAGCAGCCAAGATCCGGGCCCCGGTTCGGCTAATGAAAAACTGTTTTTT.

There are a few counts of this clonotype. V usage is TRBV7-9 and J usage is TRBJ1-3; no firm D call. Germline loops: CDR1 SEHNR, CDR2 FQNEAQ (reference sequence). Between the trimmed V and J ends, which lost 4 bases and 4 bases, there was a span of 14 bases. This CDR3 is 15 amino acids long. CDR3 in amino acids: CASSSPTSGGNTIYF. The CDR3 DNA sequence: TGTGCCAGCAGCTCCCCTACATCCGGCGGAAACACCATATATTTT.

V usage is TRBV6-1 and J usage is TRBJ2-7; D may match TRBD1 or TRBD2 (5 bases each). CDR1 is MNHNS, CDR2 SASEGT, per germline. This CDR3 region has 17 residues. V was clipped by 3 bases and J by 7 bases, with 25 bases between them. The CDR3 sequence is CASSEGLLSGPTREQYF. The CDR3 nucleotides read TGTGCCAGCAGTGAGGGGCTTTTAAGCGGACCCACGCGGGAGCAGTACTTC.

Only a few counts were recorded for this clonotype. V and J are TRBV7-9 and TRBJ2-7; no reliable D call. The CDR3 is 14 amino acids. In germline, CDR1 is SEHNR, CDR2 FQNEAQ (reference sequence). The V end was cut by 5 bases, the J end by 2 bases, with 13 bases between. In nucleotides, the CDR3 is TGTGCCAGCAGCCCTTATAACAGCCCCTACGAGCAGTACTTC. This sequence encodes CASSPYNSPYEQYF.

The rearrangement joins TRBV4-1 to TRBJ2-1; D is possibly TRBD2 (6 bases). The CDR3 covers 16 residues. Trimming pared 3 bases from V and 0 bases from J, leaving 12 bases between. CDR1 is MGHRA and CDR2 is YSYEKL in the germline V gene. CDR3 region: CASSQEGSYSYNEQFF. In nucleotides, the CDR3 is TGCGCCAGCAGCCAGGAGGGGTCATACTCCTACAATGAGCAGTTCTTC.

The genes are TRBV5-1 and TRBJ1-3; 9 positions match TRBD1. The CDR3 contains 17 residues. With 4 bases clipped from V and 0 bases from J, the junction kept 8 bases outside the gene matches. Germline V gene data show CDR1 as SGHRS and CDR2 as YFSETQ. CDR3 nucleotides: TGCGCCAGCAGCCTGTATCCGGGACAGGGCTCTGGAAACACCATATATTTT. Residues: CASSLYPGQGSGNTIYF.

The genes are TRBV10-3 and TRBJ2-5; 10 bases fit TRBD1. Looked up from germline, CDR1 is ENHRY and CDR2 is SYGVKD. Trimming cost V 3 bases and J 3 bases; bases outside gene matches: 4. The CDR3 runs 15 residues. In DNA, the CDR3 is TGTGCCATCAGTGACCCGGGACAGGGGAAAGAGACCCAGTACTTC. Its translation is CAISDPGQGKETQYF.

This clonotype ranks as medium-sized (0.01 to 0.1%). This chain connects TRBV7-8 to TRBJ2-7, with 12 positions matching TRBD2. Germline V lookup: CDR1 SGHVS, CDR2 FQNEAQ. Trimming cost V 8 bases and J 0 bases; bases outside gene matches: 5. The CDR3 runs to 15 residues. The CDR3 spells CASFRLAGASYEQYF. The CDR3, as DNA: TGTGCCAGCTTCAGACTAGCGGGGGCCTCCTACGAGCAGTACTTC.

This clonotype was observed a few times. The V gene is TRBV24-1, the J gene TRBJ2-1, with 9 bases aligning to TRBD2. Trimming at V came to 1 base and at J to 16 bases, leaving 7 bases not matched to a gene. The CDR3 extends over 13 amino acids. From germline, CDR1 is KGHDR and CDR2 SFDVKD. Here the CDR3 reads CATSDFGREGLFF. The CDR3 nucleotides read TGTGCCACCAGTGATTTTGGGCGGGAGGGCCTTTTCTTC.

This chain uses TRBV11-2 with TRBJ2-1, with D unclear. This CDR3 has 17 residues. CDR1 is SGHAT and CDR2 is FQNNGV in the germline V gene. Trimming stripped 0 bases from V and 3 bases from J, with 15 bases between. The CDR3: CASSLDIRVRFYNEQFF. The CDR3 DNA is TGTGCCAGCAGCTTAGACATACGTGTACGCTTCTACAATGAGCAGTTCTTC.

This clonotype was picked up one time. This CDR3 fails to terminate in the conserved phenylalanine or tryptophan, so it likely reflects a read error. V and J are TRBV2 and TRBJ1-1, with D hard to call. This CDR3 spans 11 amino acids. Germline V gene data show CDR1 as SNHLY and CDR2 as FYNNEI. The CDR3 here is CARSDRTEAFL. The CDR3 DNA reads TGTGCCAGAAGTGATAGGACGGAAGCTTTCCTT.

This chain connects TRBV7-9 to TRBJ2-1; weak D call: TRBD2 (5 bases). The ends were cut back, 5 bases at V and 4 bases at J, with 9 bases in the middle. The germline V gene encodes CDR1 SEHNR and CDR2 FQNEAQ (reference sequence). The CDR3 totals 13 residues. This CDR3 is CASSTDSYNEQFF. The CDR3 region has the DNA TGTGCCAGCAGCACGGACTCGTACAATGAGCAGTTCTTC.

This clonotype was observed a single time. V is TRBV28 and J is TRBJ2-7; TRBD2 agrees at 9 bases. Losses at the gene ends were 10 bases for V and 5 bases for J; bases not matched to a gene: 15. CDR3 length: 15 amino acids. The V gene's germline CDR1 is MDHEN and CDR2 SYDVKM. In nucleotides, the CDR3 is TGTGCCATCATTCCGGGGGGACTAGCTGGTAACGAGCAGTACTTC. This encodes CAIIPGGLAGNEQYF.

The gene calls are TRBV6-1 and TRBJ2-1, with TRBD1 identical over 12 bases. Per germline, CDR1 MNHNS and CDR2 SASEGT. V trimming: 5 bases; J trimming: 9 bases; junction bases outside the gene matches: 5. The CDR3 consists of 14 residues. CDR3 residues: CASSRDRGRGEQFF. The CDR3 region has the DNA TGTGCCAGCAGTCGGGACAGGGGGCGAGGTGAGCAGTTCTTC.

Regarding this clonotype: Sequence at one end of the junction differs from germline and may be a read error. The V call is TRBV4-1, the J call TRBJ2-4; TRBD2 might be the D (5 bases). CDR3 length equals 14 residues. Germline CDR1 and CDR2: MGHRA and YSYEKL. CDR3 sequence reads: CASSQEGERDIQYF. The DNA for the CDR3 is TGTGCCAGCAGCCAAGAGGGCGAAAGGGACATTCAGTACTTC.

The CDR3 loop reads CASSMRPGLVSETQYF. CDR3 DNA: TGTGCCAGTAGTATGAGGCCCGGACTAGTGTCGGAGACCCAGTACTTC. The rearrangement links TRBV19 to TRBJ2-5; 7 bases line up with TRBD2. This CDR3 is built from 16 residues. Per the germline V gene, CDR1 is LNHDA and CDR2 is SQIVND (reference sequence). The J segment lost 5 bases and the V segment lost 3 bases, leaving 12 bases of the junction unmatched.